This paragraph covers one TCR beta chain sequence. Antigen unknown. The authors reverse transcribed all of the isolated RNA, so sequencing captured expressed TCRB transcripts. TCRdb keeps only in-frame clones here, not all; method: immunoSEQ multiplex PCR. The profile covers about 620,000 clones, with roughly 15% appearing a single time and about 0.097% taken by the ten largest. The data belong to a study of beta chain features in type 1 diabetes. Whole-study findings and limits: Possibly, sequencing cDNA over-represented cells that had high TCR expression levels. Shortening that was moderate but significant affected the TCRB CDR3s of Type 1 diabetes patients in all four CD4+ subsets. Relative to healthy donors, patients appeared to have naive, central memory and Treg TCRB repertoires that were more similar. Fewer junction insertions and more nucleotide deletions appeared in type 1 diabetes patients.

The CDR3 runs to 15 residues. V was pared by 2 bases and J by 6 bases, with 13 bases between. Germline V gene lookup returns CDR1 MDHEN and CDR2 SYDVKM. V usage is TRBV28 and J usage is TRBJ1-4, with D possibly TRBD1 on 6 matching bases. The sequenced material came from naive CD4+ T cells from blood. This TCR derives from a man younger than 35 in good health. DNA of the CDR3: TGTGCCAGCAGTTTAGCCGGGGGGCGCTATGAAAAACTGTTTTTT. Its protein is CASSLAGGRYEKLFF.